This entry concerns a single TCR beta chain. The antigen is undetermined. The data were obtained in a study of T-cell memory formation after mild COVID-19. Study-wide points: The appearance of some responding clones in pre-infection memory suggested that cross-reactive memory joined. Clones that shrank (day 15 to 85) were balanced CD4/CD8, whereas later expanders leaned CD4+. Most CD4+ clones that shrank were in CM and EM, while CD8+ ones turned up in EMRA.

One entry per CDR3 protein results from TCRdb running MiXCR on the 5' RACE reads. The data show roughly 610,000 distinct CDR3 sequences, 15% to 20% seen once. The germline V gene has CDR1 SGHRS and CDR2 YFSETQ. V lost 4 bases and J lost 7; bases outside the gene matches: 7. This CDR3 is built from 14 residues. The sequence was obtained from an adult woman who had mild COVID-19 (a few samples of this study predate the infection). Cell type and time point are not known. Sequencing was done on a sample of PBMCs or a T cell subset sorted from them (not recorded which). The rearrangement links TRBV5-1 to TRBJ2-1; 8 bases are a match to TRBD1. In DNA form, the CDR3 reads TGCGCCAGCAGCCCCAGACAGGGGCCGAATGAGCAGTTCTTC. Amino acids: CASSPRQGPNEQFF. Based on the CDR3 plus reference TRBV5-1 and TRBJ2-1, the full variable domain is KAGVTQTPRYLIKTRGQQVTLSCSPISGHRSVSWYQQTPGQGLQFLFEYFSETQRNKGNFPGRFSGRQFSNSRSEMNVSTLELGDSALYLCASSPRQGPNEQFFGPGTRLTVL.